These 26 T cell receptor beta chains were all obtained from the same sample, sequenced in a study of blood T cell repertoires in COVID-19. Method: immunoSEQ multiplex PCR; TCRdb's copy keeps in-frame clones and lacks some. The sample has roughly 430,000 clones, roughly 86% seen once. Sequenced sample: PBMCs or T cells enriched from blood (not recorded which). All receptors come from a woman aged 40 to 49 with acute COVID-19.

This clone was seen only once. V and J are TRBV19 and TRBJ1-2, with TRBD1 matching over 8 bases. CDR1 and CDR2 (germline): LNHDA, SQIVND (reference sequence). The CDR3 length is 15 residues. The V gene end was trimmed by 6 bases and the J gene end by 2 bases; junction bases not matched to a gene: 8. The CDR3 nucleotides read TGTGCCAGTAGCTCCAACAGGGGGAGGAACTATGGCTACACCTTC. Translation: CASSSNRGRNYGYTF.

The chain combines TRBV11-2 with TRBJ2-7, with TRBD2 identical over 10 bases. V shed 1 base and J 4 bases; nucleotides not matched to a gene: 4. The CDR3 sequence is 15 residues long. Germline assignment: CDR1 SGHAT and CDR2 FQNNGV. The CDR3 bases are TGTGCCAGCAGCTTAGGAGCGGGGGGGTATTACGAGCAGTACTTC. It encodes CASSLGAGGYYEQYF.

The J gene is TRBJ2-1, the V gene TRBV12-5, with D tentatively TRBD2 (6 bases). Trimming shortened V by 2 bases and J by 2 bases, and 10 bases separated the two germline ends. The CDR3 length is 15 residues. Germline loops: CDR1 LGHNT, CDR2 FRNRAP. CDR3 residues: CASGLRGTAYNEQFF. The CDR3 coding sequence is TGTGCTAGTGGTTTGAGAGGGACTGCCTACAATGAGCAGTTCTTC.

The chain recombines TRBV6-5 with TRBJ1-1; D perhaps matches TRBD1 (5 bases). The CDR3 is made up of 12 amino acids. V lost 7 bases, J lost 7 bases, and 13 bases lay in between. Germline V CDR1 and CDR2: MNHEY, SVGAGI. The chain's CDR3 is CASTGPGNEAFF. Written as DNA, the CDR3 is TGTGCCAGCACAGGGCCGGGCAATGAAGCTTTCTTT.

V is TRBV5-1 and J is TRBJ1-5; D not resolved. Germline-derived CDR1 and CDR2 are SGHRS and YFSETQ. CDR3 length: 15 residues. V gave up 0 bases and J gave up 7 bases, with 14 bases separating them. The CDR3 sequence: CASSLEVGPGQPQHF. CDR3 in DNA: TGCGCCAGCAGCTTGGAGGTGGGCCCAGGCCAGCCCCAGCATTTT. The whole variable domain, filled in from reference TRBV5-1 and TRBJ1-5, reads KAGVTQTPRYLIKTRGQQVTLSCSPISGHRSVSWYQQTPGQGLQFLFEYFSETQRNKGNFPGRFSGRQFSNSRSEMNVSTLELGDSALYLCASSLEVGPGQPQHFGDGTRLSIL.

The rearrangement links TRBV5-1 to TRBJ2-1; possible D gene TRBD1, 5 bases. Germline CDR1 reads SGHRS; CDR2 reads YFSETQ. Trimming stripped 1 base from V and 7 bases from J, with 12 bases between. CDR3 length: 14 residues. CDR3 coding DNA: TGCGCCAGCAGCTTGCAGGGCAGTTTGAATGAGCAGTTCTTC. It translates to CASSLQGSLNEQFF.

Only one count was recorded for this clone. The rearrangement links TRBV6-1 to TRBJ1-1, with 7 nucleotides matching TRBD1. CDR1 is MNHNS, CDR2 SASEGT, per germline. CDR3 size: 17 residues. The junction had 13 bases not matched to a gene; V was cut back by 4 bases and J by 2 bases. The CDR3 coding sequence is TGTGCCAGCAGTGGGGAGTGGTGGGGACAGCTCAACACTGAAGCTTTCTTT. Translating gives CASSGEWWGQLNTEAFF.

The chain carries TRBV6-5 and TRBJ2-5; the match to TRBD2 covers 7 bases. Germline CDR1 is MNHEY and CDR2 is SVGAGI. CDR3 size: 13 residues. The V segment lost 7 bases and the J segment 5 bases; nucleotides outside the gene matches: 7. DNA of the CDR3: TGTGCCAGCAACCCCGGGGGGTCGGAGACCCAGTACTTC. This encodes CASNPGGSETQYF.

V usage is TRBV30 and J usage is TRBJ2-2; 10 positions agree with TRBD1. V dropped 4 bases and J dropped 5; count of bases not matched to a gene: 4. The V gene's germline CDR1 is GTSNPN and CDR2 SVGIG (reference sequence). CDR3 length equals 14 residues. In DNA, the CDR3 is TGTGCCTGGATGTGGGACAGGGGTACCGGGGAGCTGTTTTTT. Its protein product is CAWMWDRGTGELFF.

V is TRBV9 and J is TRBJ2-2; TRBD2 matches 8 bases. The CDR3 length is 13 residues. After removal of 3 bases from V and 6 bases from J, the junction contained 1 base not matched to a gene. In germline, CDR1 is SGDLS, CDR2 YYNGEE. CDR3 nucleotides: TGTGCCAGCAGCGAGCGGGGGTCCGGGGAGCTGTTTTTT. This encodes CASSERGSGELFF.

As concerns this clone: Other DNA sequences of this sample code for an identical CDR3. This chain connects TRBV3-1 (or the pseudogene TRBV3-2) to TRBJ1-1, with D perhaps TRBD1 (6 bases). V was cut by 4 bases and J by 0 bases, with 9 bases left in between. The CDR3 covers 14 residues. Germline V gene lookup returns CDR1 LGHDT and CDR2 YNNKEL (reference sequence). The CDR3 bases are TGTGCCAGCAGCCGGGGGGGCTTGAACACTGAAGCTTTCTTT. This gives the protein CASSRGGLNTEAFF.

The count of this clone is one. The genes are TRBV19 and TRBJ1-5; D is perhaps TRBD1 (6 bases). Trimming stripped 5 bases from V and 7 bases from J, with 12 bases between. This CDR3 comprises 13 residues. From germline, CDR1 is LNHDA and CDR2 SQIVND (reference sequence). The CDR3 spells CASSPGVGQPQHF. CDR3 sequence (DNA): TGTGCCAGTAGTCCAGGGGTTGGACAGCCCCAGCATTTT.

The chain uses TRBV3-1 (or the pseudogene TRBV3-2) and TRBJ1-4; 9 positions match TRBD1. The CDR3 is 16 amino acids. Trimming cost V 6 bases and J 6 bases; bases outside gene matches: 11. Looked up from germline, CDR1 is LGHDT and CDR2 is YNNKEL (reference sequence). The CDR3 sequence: CASSPTNRGLDEKLFF. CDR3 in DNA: TGTGCCAGCAGTCCTACTAACAGGGGGCTCGATGAAAAACTGTTTTTT.

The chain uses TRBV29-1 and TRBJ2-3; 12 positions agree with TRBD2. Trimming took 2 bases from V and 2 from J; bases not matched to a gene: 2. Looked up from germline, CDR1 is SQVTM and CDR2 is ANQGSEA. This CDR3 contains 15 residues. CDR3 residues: CSVEPSGGVTDTQYF. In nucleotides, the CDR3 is TGCAGCGTTGAACCTAGCGGGGGGGTCACAGATACGCAGTATTTT.

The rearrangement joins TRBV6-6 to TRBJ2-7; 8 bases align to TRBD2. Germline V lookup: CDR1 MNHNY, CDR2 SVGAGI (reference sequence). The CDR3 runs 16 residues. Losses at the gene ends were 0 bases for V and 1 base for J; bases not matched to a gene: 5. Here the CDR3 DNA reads TGTGCCAGCAGTTACTCCGGGACTAGTGTATCCTACGAGCAGTACTTC. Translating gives CASSYSGTSVSYEQYF.

The CDR3 region is CASSPGLLNTEAFF. The CDR3 bases are TGTGCCAGCAGCCCGGGACTTTTGAACACTGAAGCTTTCTTT. This chain joins TRBV3-1 (or the pseudogene TRBV3-2) and TRBJ1-1; perhaps TRBD1 as D (5 bases). Looked up from germline, CDR1 is LGHDT and CDR2 is YNNKEL (reference sequence). The V end was cut by 4 bases, the J end by 0 bases, with 9 bases between. The CDR3 extends over 14 amino acids.

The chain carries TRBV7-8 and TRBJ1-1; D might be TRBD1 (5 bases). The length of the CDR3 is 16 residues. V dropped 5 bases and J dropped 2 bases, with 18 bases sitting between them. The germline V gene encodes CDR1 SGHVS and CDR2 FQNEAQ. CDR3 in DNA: TGTGCCAGCAGCCCTCCCTATGGGGCGGTTAACACTGAAGCTTTCTTT. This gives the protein CASSPPYGAVNTEAFF.

CDR3 in amino acids: CASSYTRQGPGELFF. The CDR3 DNA reads TGCGCCAGCAGCTATACCAGACAGGGTCCCGGGGAGCTGTTTTTT. The chain joins TRBV5-1 to TRBJ2-2, with 7 nucleotides matching TRBD1. Germline assignment: CDR1 SGHRS and CDR2 YFSETQ. There are 15 residues in the CDR3. With V trimmed by 3 bases and J by 6 bases, 8 bases remained unmatched. Variable domain in full (rest from reference TRBV5-1 and TRBJ2-2): KAGVTQTPRYLIKTRGQQVTLSCSPISGHRSVSWYQQTPGQGLQFLFEYFSETQRNKGNFPGRFSGRQFSNSRSEMNVSTLELGDSALYLCASSYTRQGPGELFFGEGSRLTVL.

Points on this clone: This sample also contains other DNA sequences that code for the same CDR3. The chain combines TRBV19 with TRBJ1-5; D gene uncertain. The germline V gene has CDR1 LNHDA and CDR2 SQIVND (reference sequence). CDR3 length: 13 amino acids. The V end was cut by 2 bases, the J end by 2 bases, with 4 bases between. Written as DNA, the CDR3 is TGTGCCAGTAGTATATCGGGCAATCAGCCCCAGCATTTT. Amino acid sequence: CASSISGNQPQHF.

CDR3 in amino acids: CASSLRGSITEAFF. In nucleotides, the CDR3 is TGTGCCAGCAGTTTAAGGGGATCGATCACTGAAGCTTTCTTT. The rearrangement links TRBV27 to TRBJ1-1; tentative D call: TRBD1 (5 bases). CDR1 is MNHEY and CDR2 is SMNVEV in the germline V gene (reference sequence). The CDR3 is 14 amino acids. V lost 2 bases, J lost 4 bases, and 11 bases lay in between.

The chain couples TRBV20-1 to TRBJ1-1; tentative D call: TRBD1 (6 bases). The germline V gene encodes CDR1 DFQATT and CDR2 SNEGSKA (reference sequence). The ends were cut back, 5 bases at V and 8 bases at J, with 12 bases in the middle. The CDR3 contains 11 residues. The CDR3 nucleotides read TGCAGTGCTCGGTCCGGGACAGAAGCTTTCTTT. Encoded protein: CSARSGTEAFF.

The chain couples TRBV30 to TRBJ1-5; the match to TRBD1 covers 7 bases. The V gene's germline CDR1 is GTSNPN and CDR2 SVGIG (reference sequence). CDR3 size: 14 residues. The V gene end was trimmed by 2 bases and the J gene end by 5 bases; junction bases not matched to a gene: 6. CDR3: CAWSQDRSYQPQHF. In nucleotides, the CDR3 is TGTGCCTGGAGTCAGGACAGGTCTTATCAGCCCCAGCATTTT.

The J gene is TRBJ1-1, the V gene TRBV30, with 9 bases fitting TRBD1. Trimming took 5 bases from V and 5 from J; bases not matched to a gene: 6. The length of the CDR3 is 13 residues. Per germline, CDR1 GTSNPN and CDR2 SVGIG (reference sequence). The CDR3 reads CAWGQGLETEAFF. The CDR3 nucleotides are TGTGCCTGGGGACAGGGGTTAGAGACTGAAGCTTTCTTT.

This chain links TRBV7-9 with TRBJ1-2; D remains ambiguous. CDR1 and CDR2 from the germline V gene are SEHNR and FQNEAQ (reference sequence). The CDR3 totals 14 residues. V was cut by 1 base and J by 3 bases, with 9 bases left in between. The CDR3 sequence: CASSLVGGDYGYTF. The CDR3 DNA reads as TGTGCCAGCAGCTTAGTCGGAGGTGACTATGGCTACACCTTC.

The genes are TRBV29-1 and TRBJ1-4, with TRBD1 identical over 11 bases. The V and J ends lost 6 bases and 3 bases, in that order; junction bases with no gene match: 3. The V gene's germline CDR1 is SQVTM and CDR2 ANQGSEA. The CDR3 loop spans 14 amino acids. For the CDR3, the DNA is TGCAGCGTAAGGACAGGGGGCCCTAATGAAAAACTGTTTTTT. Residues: CSVRTGGPNEKLFF.

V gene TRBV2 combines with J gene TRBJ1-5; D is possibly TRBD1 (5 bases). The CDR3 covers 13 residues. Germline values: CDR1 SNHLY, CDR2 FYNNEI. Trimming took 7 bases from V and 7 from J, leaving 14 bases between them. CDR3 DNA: TGTGCCAGCACTCGGGACCTAGCGCAGCCCCAGCATTTT. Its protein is CASTRDLAQPQHF.